The clone carrying this T cell receptor (beta chain) turned up a few times. What it binds is not known. TCRdb passed the 5' RACE reads through MiXCR, listing each CDR3 protein once. This table has hundreds of thousands of distinct CDR3 sequences, roughly 24% appearing once. Germline V gene lookup returns CDR1 SGHRS and CDR2 YFSETQ. This CDR3 spans 15 amino acids. The J segment lost 6 bases and the V segment lost 0 bases, leaving 6 bases of the junction unmatched. This sample is part of a study of identical twins. The study's findings and limits: Twin-shared out-of-frame alpha sequences showed excess low generation probability.

The same specimen was also included in a second study, on T cells expressing NK-cell markers.

The sequencing input was CD4+ T cells sorted from blood. The genes are TRBV5-1 and TRBJ2-1; 7 nucleotides line up with TRBD1. The origin of this receptor is a woman aged 18-30 years in good health. The CDR3 reads CASSLASSGGNEQFF. CDR3 nucleotide sequence: TGCGCCAGCAGCTTGGCATCGTCAGGGGGCAATGAGCAGTTCTTC.